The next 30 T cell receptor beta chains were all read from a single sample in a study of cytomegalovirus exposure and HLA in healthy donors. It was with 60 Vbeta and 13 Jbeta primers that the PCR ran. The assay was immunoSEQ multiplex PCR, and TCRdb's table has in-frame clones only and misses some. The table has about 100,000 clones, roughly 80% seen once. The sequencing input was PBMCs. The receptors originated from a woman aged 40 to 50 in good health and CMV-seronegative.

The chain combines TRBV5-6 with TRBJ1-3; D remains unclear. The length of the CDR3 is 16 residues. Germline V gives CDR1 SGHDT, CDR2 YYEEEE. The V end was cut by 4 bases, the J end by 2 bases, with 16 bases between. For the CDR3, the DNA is TGTGCCAGCAGCCCCCCATCGGGAGAGACTGGAAACACCATATATTTT. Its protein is CASSPPSGETGNTIYF.

CDR3 region: CASSLGQGANTGELFF. As DNA, the CDR3 is TGTGCCAGCAGCTTGGGACAGGGGGCGAACACCGGGGAGCTGTTTTTT. This chain links TRBV11-3 with TRBJ2-2, with 11 bases that match TRBD1. Germline CDR1 is SGHNT and CDR2 is YENEEA. V dropped 3 bases and J dropped 0; count of bases not matched to a gene: 0. The CDR3 has 16 residues.

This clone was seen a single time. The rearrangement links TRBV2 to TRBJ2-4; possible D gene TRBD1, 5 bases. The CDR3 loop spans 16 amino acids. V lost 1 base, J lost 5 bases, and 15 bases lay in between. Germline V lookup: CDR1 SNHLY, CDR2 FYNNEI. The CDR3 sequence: CASSEGRGPAQNIQYF. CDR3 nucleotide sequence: TGTGCCAGCAGTGAAGGAAGGGGTCCCGCACAAAACATTCAGTACTTC.

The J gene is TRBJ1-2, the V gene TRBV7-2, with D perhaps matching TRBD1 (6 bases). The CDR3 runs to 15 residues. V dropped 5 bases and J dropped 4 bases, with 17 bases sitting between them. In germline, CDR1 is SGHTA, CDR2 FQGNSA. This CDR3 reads CASSLTGLGIYGYTF. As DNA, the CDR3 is TGTGCCAGCAGCCTAACAGGGCTGGGGATCTATGGCTACACCTTC.

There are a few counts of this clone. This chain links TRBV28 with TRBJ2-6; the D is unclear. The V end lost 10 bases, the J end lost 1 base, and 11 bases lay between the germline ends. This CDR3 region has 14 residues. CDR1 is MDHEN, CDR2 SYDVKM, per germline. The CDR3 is CAIEHRSGANVLTF. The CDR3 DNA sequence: TGTGCCATCGAGCACAGATCTGGGGCCAACGTCCTGACTTTC.

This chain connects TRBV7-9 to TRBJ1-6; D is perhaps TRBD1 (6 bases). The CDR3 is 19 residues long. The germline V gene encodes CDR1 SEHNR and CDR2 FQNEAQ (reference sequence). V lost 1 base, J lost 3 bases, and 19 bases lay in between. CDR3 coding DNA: TGTGCCAGCAGCTTAGATACAGGGTTCATGGGCTTCTATAATTCACCCCTCCACTTT. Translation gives CASSLDTGFMGFYNSPLHF.

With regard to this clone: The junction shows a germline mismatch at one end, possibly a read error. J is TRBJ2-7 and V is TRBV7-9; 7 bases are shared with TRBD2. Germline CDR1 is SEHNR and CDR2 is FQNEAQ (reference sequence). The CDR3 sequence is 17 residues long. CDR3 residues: CSSSYASRGELTYEQYF. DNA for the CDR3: TGTTCCAGCAGCTACGCCAGCCGGGGGGAATTGACCTACGAGCAGTACTTC.

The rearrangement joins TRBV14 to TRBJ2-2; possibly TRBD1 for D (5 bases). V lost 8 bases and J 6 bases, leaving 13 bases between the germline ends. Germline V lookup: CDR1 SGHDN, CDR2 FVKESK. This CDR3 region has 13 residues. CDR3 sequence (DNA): TGTGCCAGCTCCGACAGTTCCCCCGGGGAGCTGTTTTTT. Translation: CASSDSSPGELFF.

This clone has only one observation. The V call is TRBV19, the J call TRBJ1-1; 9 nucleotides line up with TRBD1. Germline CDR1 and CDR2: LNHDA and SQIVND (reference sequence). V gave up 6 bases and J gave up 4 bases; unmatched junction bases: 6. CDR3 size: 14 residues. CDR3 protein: CASRAGTGFTEAFF. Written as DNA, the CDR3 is TGTGCCAGTAGGGCCGGGACAGGGTTCACTGAAGCTTTCTTT.

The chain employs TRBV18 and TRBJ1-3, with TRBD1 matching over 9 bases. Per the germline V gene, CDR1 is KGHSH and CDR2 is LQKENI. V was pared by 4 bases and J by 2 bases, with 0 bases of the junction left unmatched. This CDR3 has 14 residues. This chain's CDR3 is CASSRTGAGNTIYF. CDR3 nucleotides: TGTGCCAGCTCACGGACAGGGGCTGGAAACACCATATATTTT.

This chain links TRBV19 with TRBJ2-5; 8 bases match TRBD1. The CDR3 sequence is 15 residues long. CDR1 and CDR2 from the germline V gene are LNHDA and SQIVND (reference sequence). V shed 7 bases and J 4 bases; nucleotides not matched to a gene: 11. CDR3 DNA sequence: TGTGCCAGTACTTCATCAGGGGGCAAGGGAGAGACCCAGTACTTC. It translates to CASTSSGGKGETQYF.

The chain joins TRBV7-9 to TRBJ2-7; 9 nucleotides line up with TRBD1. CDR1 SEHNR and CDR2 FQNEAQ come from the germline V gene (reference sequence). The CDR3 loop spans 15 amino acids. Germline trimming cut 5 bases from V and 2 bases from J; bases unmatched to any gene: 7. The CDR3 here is CASSPPGQGTYEQYF. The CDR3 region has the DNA TGTGCCAGCAGCCCGCCGGGACAGGGTACCTACGAGCAGTACTTC.

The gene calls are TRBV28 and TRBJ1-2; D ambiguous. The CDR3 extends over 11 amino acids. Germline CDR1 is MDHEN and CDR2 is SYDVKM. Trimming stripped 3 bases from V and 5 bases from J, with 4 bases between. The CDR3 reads CASSFFYGYTF. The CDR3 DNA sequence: TGTGCCAGCAGTTTCTTTTATGGCTACACCTTC.

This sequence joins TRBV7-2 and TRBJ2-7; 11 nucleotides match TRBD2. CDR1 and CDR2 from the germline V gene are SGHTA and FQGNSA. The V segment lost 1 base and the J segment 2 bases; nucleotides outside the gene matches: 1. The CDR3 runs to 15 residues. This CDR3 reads CASSLGLAGPYEQYF. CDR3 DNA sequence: TGTGCCAGCAGCTTAGGACTAGCGGGACCCTACGAGCAGTACTTC.

For the CDR3, the DNA is TGTGCCAGCAGTTTACGGGGAGCCTACGAGCAGTACTTC. Its translation: CASSLRGAYEQYF. The V and J genes are TRBV27 and TRBJ2-7, with a possible D match to TRBD2 (5 bases). The CDR3 length is 13 residues. V was pared by 2 bases and J by 2 bases, with 7 bases between. The germline CDR1 and CDR2 sequences are MNHEY and SMNVEV (reference sequence).

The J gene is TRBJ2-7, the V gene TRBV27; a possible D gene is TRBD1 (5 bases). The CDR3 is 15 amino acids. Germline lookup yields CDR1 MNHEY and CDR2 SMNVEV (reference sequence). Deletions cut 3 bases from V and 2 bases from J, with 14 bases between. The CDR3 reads CASSFMLAGTYEQYF. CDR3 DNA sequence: TGTGCCAGCAGTTTTATGTTGGCAGGGACCTACGAGCAGTACTTC.

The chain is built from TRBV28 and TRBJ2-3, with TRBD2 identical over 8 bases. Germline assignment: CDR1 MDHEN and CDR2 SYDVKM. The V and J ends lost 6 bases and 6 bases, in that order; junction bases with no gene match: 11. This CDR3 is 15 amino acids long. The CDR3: CASRPRGSGADTQYF. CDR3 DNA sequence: TGTGCCAGCAGACCCCGGGGTAGCGGGGCGGATACGCAGTATTTT.

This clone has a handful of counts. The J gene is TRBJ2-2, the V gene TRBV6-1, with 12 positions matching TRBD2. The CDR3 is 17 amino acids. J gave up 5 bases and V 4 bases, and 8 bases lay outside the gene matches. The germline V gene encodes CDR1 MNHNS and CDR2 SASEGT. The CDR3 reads CASSGLAGGPGTGELFF. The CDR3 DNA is TGTGCCAGCAGTGGTCTAGCGGGAGGGCCGGGAACCGGGGAGCTGTTTTTT.

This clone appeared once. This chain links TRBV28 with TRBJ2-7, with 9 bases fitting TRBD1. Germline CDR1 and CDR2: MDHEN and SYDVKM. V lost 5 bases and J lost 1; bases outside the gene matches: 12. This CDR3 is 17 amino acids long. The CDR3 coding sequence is TGTGCCAGCAGTCGAGGGACAGGGAATGTTGGTTCCTACGAGCAGTACTTC. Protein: CASSRGTGNVGSYEQYF.

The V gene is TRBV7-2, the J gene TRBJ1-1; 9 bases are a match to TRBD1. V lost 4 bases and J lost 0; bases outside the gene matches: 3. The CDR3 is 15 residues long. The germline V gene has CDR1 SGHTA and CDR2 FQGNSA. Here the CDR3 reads CASSSNRGLNTEAFF. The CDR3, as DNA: TGTGCCAGCAGCTCGAACAGGGGGCTGAACACTGAAGCTTTCTTT. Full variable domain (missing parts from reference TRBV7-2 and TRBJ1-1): GAGVSQSPSNKVTEKGKDVELRCDPISGHTALYWYRQSLGQGLEFLIYFQGNSAPDKSGLPSDRFSAERTGGSVSTLTIQRTQQEDSAVYLCASSSNRGLNTEAFFGQGTRLTVV.

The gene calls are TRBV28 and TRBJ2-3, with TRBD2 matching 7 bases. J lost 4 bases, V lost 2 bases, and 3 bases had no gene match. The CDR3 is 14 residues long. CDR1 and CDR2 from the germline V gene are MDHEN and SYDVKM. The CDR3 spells CASSLAGAADTQYF. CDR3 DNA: TGTGCCAGCAGTTTAGCGGGAGCTGCAGATACGCAGTATTTT.

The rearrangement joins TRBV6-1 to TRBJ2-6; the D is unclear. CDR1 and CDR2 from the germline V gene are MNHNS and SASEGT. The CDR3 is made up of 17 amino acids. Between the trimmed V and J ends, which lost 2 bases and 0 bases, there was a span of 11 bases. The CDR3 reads CASSEFSSGSGANVLTF. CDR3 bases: TGTGCCAGCAGTGAATTTAGTTCAGGCTCTGGGGCCAACGTCCTGACTTTC.

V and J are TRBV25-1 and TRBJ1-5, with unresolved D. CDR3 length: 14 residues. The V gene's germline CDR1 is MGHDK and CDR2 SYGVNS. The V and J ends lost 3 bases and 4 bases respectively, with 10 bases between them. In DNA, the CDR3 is TGTGCCAGCAGTGACGTTGCGGGTAATCAGCCCCAGCATTTT. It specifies CASSDVAGNQPQHF.

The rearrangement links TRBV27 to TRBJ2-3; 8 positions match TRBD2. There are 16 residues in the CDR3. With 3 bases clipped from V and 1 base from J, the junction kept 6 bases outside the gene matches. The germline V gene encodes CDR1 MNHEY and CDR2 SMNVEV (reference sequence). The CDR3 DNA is TGTGCCAGCAGTTTGTCACTAGCGGAGGGCACAGATACGCAGTATTTT. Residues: CASSLSLAEGTDTQYF.

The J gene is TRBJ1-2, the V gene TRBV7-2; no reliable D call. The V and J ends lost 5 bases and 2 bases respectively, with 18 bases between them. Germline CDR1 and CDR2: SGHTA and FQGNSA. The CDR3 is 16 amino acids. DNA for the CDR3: TGTGCCAGCAGCCACCACTACGGAGAGGGAAACTATGGCTACACCTTC. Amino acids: CASSHHYGEGNYGYTF.

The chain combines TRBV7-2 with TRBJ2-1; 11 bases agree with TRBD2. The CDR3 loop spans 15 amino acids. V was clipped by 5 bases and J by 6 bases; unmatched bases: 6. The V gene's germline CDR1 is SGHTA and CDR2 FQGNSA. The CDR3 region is CASSPRLAGTNEQFF. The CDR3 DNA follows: TGTGCCAGCAGCCCCCGACTAGCGGGAACCAATGAGCAGTTCTTC.

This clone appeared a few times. CDR3 DNA sequence: TGTGCCAGCAGCTTGGGGGTGGGTCGTACTACCTACGAGCAGTACTTC. Its translation is CASSLGVGRTTYEQYF. The chain couples TRBV5-4 to TRBJ2-7, with unresolved D. This CDR3 contains 16 residues. Trimming shortened V by 0 bases and J by 2 bases, and 15 bases separated the two germline ends. Germline V gene lookup returns CDR1 SGHNT and CDR2 YYREEE (reference sequence). The full variable domain, with the rest looked up from reference TRBV5-4 and TRBJ2-7, is ETGVTQSPTHLIKTRGQQVTLRCSSQSGHNTVSWYQQALGQGPQFIFQYYREEENGRGNFPPRFSGLQFPNYSSELNVNALELDDSALYLCASSLGVGRTTYEQYFGPGTRLTVT.

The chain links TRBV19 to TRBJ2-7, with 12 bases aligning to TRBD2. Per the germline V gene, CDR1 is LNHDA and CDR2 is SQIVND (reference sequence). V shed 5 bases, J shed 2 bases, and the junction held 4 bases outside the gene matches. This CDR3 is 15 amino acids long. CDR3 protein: CASSLAGGEAYEQYF. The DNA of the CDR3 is TGTGCCAGTAGTCTAGCGGGAGGGGAGGCCTACGAGCAGTACTTC.

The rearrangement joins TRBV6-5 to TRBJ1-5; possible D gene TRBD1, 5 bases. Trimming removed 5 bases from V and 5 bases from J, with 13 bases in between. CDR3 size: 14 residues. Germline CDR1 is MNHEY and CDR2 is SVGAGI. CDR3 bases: TGTGCCAGCAGTGAAGGGGAAGAGTATCAGCCCCAGCATTTT. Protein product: CASSEGEEYQPQHF.

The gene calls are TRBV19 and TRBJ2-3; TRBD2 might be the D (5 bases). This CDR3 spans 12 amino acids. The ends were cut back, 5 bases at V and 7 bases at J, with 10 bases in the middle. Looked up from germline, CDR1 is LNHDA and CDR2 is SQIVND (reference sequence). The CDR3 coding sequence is TGTGCCAGTAGTCCCGAGGGAAATACGCAGTATTTT. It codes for CASSPEGNTQYF.